This is a list of T cell receptor beta chains from one sample in a study of T cell changes during pregnancy in multiple sclerosis. Only in-frame clones appear in the TCRdb table, and some are missing; sequencing was by immunoSEQ multiplex PCR. The data contain roughly 100,000 clones, roughly 92% of them singletons. Material: peripheral blood, obtained after pregnancy. All receptors come from a female donor with multiple sclerosis, enrolled in a pregnancy study. The CDR3 runs from the conserved cysteine through the conserved F or W. D genes are given only for firm matches. The size entry is marked missing in some rows and otherwise reads once, few, many or a size class.

v_gene: TRBV28; abundance: NA; j_gene: TRBJ1-5; d_gene: TRBD1; CDR3aa: CASSLYWTGNQPQHF; CDR3nt: TGTGCCAGCAGTTTATACTGGACAGGGAATCAGCCCCAGCATTTT
v_gene: TRBV15; abundance: NA; j_gene: TRBJ1-3; d_gene: TRBD1; CDR3aa: CATARGGRGMGGNTIYF; CDR3nt: TGTGCCACGGCCCGAGGGGGCAGGGGAATGGGTGGAAACACCATATATTTT
v_gene: TRBV2; abundance: once; j_gene: TRBJ1-5; d_gene: NA; CDR3aa: CASSEGRGNQPQHF; CDR3nt: TGTGCCAGCAGTGAGGGGAGGGGCAATCAGCCCCAGCATTTT
v_gene: TRBV7-9; abundance: NA; j_gene: TRBJ1-1; d_gene: TRBD1; CDR3aa: CASSVQGKNTEAFF; CDR3nt: TGTGCCAGCAGCGTACAGGGGAAGAACACTGAAGCTTTCTTT
v_gene: TRBV4-2; abundance: NA; j_gene: TRBJ2-7; d_gene: TRBD2; CDR3aa: CASSQDWASGSYEQYF; CDR3nt: TGTGCCAGCAGCCAAGATTGGGCTAGCGGATCCTACGAGCAGTACTTC
v_gene: TRBV6-5; abundance: few; j_gene: TRBJ1-2; d_gene: NA; CDR3aa: CASSYSRDNYGYTF; CDR3nt: TGTGCCAGCAGTTACTCGAGGGATAACTATGGCTACACCTTC
v_gene: TRBV5-1; abundance: NA; j_gene: TRBJ2-5; d_gene: NA; CDR3aa: CASSFQGRGQETQYF; CDR3nt: TGCGCCAGCAGCTTCCAGGGGAGGGGGCAAGAGACCCAGTACTTC
v_gene: TRBV5-6; abundance: NA; j_gene: TRBJ1-1; d_gene: TRBD1; CDR3aa: CASSLWDRGPTEAFF; CDR3nt: TGTGCCAGCAGCTTGTGGGACAGGGGGCCTACTGAAGCTTTCTTT
v_gene: TRBV12-5; abundance: NA; j_gene: TRBJ2-2; d_gene: TRBD2; CDR3aa: CASGLGTSLPGELFF; CDR3nt: TGTGCTAGTGGTTTGGGGACTAGTTTGCCCGGGGAGCTGTTTTTT
v_gene: TRBV27; abundance: NA; j_gene: TRBJ2-7; d_gene: TRBD2; CDR3aa: CASSSWRETYEQYF; CDR3nt: TGTGCCAGCAGTTCCTGGCGGGAGACTTACGAGCAGTACTTC
v_gene: TRBV2; abundance: NA; j_gene: TRBJ1-4; d_gene: TRBD1; CDR3aa: CASSEVQGRREKLFF; CDR3nt: TGTGCCAGCAGTGAAGTACAGGGGAGGAGAGAAAAACTGTTTTTT
v_gene: TRBV4-2; abundance: NA; j_gene: TRBJ1-1; d_gene: NA; CDR3aa: CASSQESTRRLNTEAFF; CDR3nt: TGTGCCAGCAGCCAAGAGAGTACTAGGCGATTGAACACTGAAGCTTTCTTT
v_gene: TRBV5-1; abundance: NA; j_gene: TRBJ1-4; d_gene: NA; CDR3aa: CASSLVGGHEKLFF; CDR3nt: TGCGCCAGCAGCTTGGTGGGAGGGCATGAAAAACTGTTTTTT
v_gene: TRBV27; abundance: NA; j_gene: TRBJ1-1; d_gene: TRBD1; CDR3aa: CASSFSGQYTEAFF; CDR3nt: TGTGCCAGCAGTTTTTCGGGACAGTACACTGAAGCTTTCTTT
v_gene: TRBV25-1; abundance: NA; j_gene: TRBJ1-6; d_gene: NA; CDR3aa: CASSPEQGYNSPLHF; CDR3nt: TGTGCCAGCAGCCCCGAACAGGGCTATAATTCACCCCTCCACTTT
v_gene: TRBV6-4; abundance: NA; j_gene: TRBJ2-2; d_gene: TRBD2; CDR3aa: CASSPGLAVNTGELFF; CDR3nt: TGTGCCAGCAGCCCGGGACTAGCGGTGAACACCGGGGAGCTGTTTTTT
v_gene: TRBV5-1; abundance: NA; j_gene: TRBJ2-1; d_gene: TRBD1; CDR3aa: CASSLGDRGVYNEQFF; CDR3nt: TGCGCCAGCAGCTTGGGGGACAGGGGCGTCTACAATGAGCAGTTCTTC
v_gene: TRBV18; abundance: NA; j_gene: TRBJ2-1; d_gene: TRBD1; CDR3aa: CASAPGQVRYEQFF; CDR3nt: TGTGCCAGCGCTCCGGGACAGGTTAGGTATGAGCAGTTCTTC
v_gene: TRBV5-7; abundance: NA; j_gene: TRBJ2-2; d_gene: NA; CDR3aa: CASGATGQPGGELFF; CDR3nt: TGTGCCAGTGGGGCAACAGGACAGCCCGGCGGGGAGCTGTTTTTT
v_gene: TRBV5-1; abundance: NA; j_gene: TRBJ2-7; d_gene: TRBD1; CDR3aa: CASSSGWGDRGTYEQYF; CDR3nt: TGCGCCAGCAGCTCGGGTTGGGGGGACAGGGGGACGTACGAGCAGTACTTC
v_gene: TRBV29-1; abundance: NA; j_gene: TRBJ2-3; d_gene: TRBD1; CDR3aa: CSVVGGSTSTDTQYF; CDR3nt: TGCAGCGTTGTAGGGGGCAGTACTAGCACAGATACGCAGTATTTT
v_gene: TRBV7-2; abundance: NA; j_gene: TRBJ2-7; d_gene: TRBD1; CDR3aa: CASTYRGGTGVVGPYEQYF; CDR3nt: TGTGCCAGCACCTATAGGGGGGGGACAGGGGTGGTGGGGCCCTACGAGCAGTACTTC
v_gene: TRBV14; abundance: once; j_gene: TRBJ2-1; d_gene: TRBD2; CDR3aa: CASSQKFRLAGGHEQFF; CDR3nt: TGTGCCAGCAGCCAAAAGTTCAGACTAGCGGGAGGTCATGAGCAGTTCTTC
v_gene: TRBV6-5; abundance: NA; j_gene: TRBJ1-1; d_gene: NA; CDR3aa: CASSYSGVNTEAFF; CDR3nt: TGTGCCAGCAGTTACTCAGGGGTGAACACTGAAGCTTTCTTT
v_gene: TRBV19; abundance: NA; j_gene: TRBJ2-2; d_gene: TRBD2; CDR3aa: CASSIPGGSNTGELFF; CDR3nt: TGTGCCAGTAGTATCCCCGGGGGGTCGAACACCGGGGAGCTGTTTTTT
v_gene: TRBV6-5; abundance: NA; j_gene: TRBJ2-1; d_gene: TRBD2; CDR3aa: CATSSLAGTYNEQFF; CDR3nt: TGTGCCACCTCCTCTTTAGCGGGGACCTACAATGAGCAGTTCTTC
v_gene: TRBV19; abundance: NA; j_gene: TRBJ1-5; d_gene: TRBD1; CDR3aa: CASSRTGGEGQPQHF; CDR3nt: TGTGCCAGCAGTAGGACAGGGGGAGAGGGTCAGCCCCAGCATTTT